In its sample, the clone carrying this TCR beta chain was seen a few times. Antigen unknown. The assay was immunoSEQ multiplex PCR, and TCRdb's table has in-frame clones only and misses some. This sample yields about 58,000 clones, of which around 80% are seen a single time; 3% belongs to the top ten. This sample was included in a study of vaccination effects on CD4 cells after COVID-19. The CDR3 length is 15 residues. Germline CDR1 and CDR2: LGHNA and YSLEER. V lost 2 bases to trimming and J lost 2 bases; unmatched junction nucleotides: 3. Subsequent to ten to eleven days of culture, CD4+ T cells were isolated. None of these healthy vaccinees had been infected with SARS-CoV-2 before vaccination.

The sample here was CD4+ T cells from PBMCs cultured without peptide, taken before COVID-19 vaccination. V and J are TRBV4-3 and TRBJ1-3, with 7 positions matching TRBD1. The receptor was derived from a human donor who received a COVID-19 vaccine. This CDR3 reads CASSQKGATGNTIYF. DNA of the CDR3: TGCGCCAGCAGCCAAAAGGGGGCGACTGGAAACACCATATATTTT.